The rows below give T cell receptor beta chains drawn from one sample of a study of shared clonotypes between healthy human individuals. TCRdb's copy holds only in-frame clones and misses some; the assay was immunoSEQ multiplex PCR. The data hold roughly 2,000,000 clones, with about 95% observed a single time. Sequenced material: naive CD8+ T cells sorted from blood. The receptors were sampled from a man in his late teens or twenties in good health. CDR3s include the opening cysteine and the closing phenylalanine or tryptophan. The D gene is left open where the match is weak.

>14|NA|TRBJ2-7|TRBV27
CASSFTGISYEQYF
>13|NA|TRBJ1-1|TRBV27
CASSLSYRAEAFF
>17|NA|TRBJ2-7|TRBV12-2
CASRLASLAGGSYEQYF
>16|TRBD2|TRBJ2-1|TRBV4-1
CASSLRTSGLDNEQFF
>14|TRBD2|TRBJ2-7|TRBV6-5
CASSASGSSYEQYF
>17|TRBD2|TRBJ2-1|TRBV7-9
CASSLNPGLATGHEQFF
>15|TRBD2|TRBJ2-1|TRBV27
CASSLGAGRGNEQFF
>14|TRBD2|TRBJ2-3|TRBV30
CAWSAGAGGSTQYF
>13|NA|TRBJ1-2|TRBV27
CASSLYAGKGYTF
>13|NA|TRBJ2-7|TRBV2
CASSDPGQGEQYF
>17|TRBD2|TRBJ2-2|TRBV2
CASTPGVLAGNTGELFF
>16|NA|TRBJ1-1|TRBV28
CASSSTSTGLNTEAFF
>16|NA|TRBJ1-6|TRBV4-1
CASSPRGDGDNSPLHF
>17|NA|TRBJ2-1|TRBV27
CASSLTGPVNSYNEQFF
>14|NA|TRBJ2-5|TRBV5-1
CASSFVSGQETQYF
>15|NA|TRBJ1-6|TRBV13
CASRDQGLGYSPLHF
>17|NA|TRBJ2-1|TRBV9
CASSTGTTISSYNEQFF
>13|NA|TRBJ2-5|TRBV4-1
CASSQGREETQYF
>15|NA|TRBJ2-3|TRBV7-9
CASSHPHVLLDTQYF